The rows below give T cell receptor beta chains drawn from one sample of a study of OX40 agonist ivuxolimab in advanced cancers. Clones were sequenced by immunoSEQ multiplex PCR, and TCRdb holds only the in-frame ones, with some missing. The data hold about 35,000 clones, with approximately 76% observed a single time. The source was CD4+ or CD8+ T cells sorted from blood, collected in a trial of the OX40 agonist ivuxolimab. The receptors come from an adult with an advanced solid tumor such as melanoma, head and neck, liver or kidney cancer. Each CDR3 is given with its conserved first and last residue. Fields, in order: V gene, J gene, D gene, clone size, CDR3 DNA, CDR3 protein. The D gene is left open where the match is weak. Clone size is given for some rows only: seen once, a few or many times, or a class if the clone is expanded.

TRBV5-6	TRBJ1-5	.	many	TGTGCCAGCAGCTTGGCTGACCAGCCCCAGCATTTT	CASSLADQPQHF
TRBV6-1	TRBJ1-5	.	many	TGTGCCAGCAACAGGGAGGGGGATCAGCCCCAGCATTTT	CASNREGDQPQHF
TRBV4-1	TRBJ2-4	.	.	TGCGCCAGCAGCCAAGGGGGGGACATGTCGAACATTCAGTACTTC	CASSQGGDMSNIQYF
TRBV14	TRBJ2-3	TRBD1	once	TGTGCCAGCAGCCCTATAGGACAGGGGTTAGATACGCAGTATTTT	CASSPIGQGLDTQYF
TRBV4-1	TRBJ2-1	.	.	TGCGCCAGCAGCGTCCGGGACTCCGATGAGCAGTTCTTC	CASSVRDSDEQFF
TRBV19	TRBJ2-1	.	.	TGTGCCAGTAGTCCCAGAGTCTCTTCGGATGAGCAGTTCTTC	CASSPRVSSDEQFF
TRBV2	TRBJ1-1	.	.	TGTGCCAGCAGACAATTCGTTGCGAACACTGAAGCTTTCTTT	CASRQFVANTEAFF
TRBV5-1	TRBJ2-6	.	few	TGCGCCAGCAGCCGGGACGCTGGGGCCAACGTCCTGACTTTC	CASSRDAGANVLTF
TRBV7-2	TRBJ2-2	TRBD1	.	TGTGCCAGCAGCCAAAACAGGGGGTACACCGGGGAGCTGTTTTTT	CASSQNRGYTGELFF
TRBV10-1	TRBJ1-2	TRBD1	.	TGCGCCAGCAGTGACGAAGGGACAGACTACGCGAACTATGGCTACACCTTC	CASSDEGTDYANYGYTF
TRBV2	TRBJ2-7	TRBD2	.	TGTGCCAGCAGCTACCCTTTGTGGCGGGGGGACCACGAGCAGTACTTC	CASSYPLWRGDHEQYF
TRBV7-9	TRBJ1-4	.	.	TGTGCCAGCAGCTTAGGGGCGGGGTTACAAGAAAAACTGTTTTTT	CASSLGAGLQEKLFF
TRBV19	TRBJ2-4	.	.	TGTGCCAGTAGTATAATGGGGGGCCTAAACATTCAGTACTTC	CASSIMGGLNIQYF
TRBV10-1	TRBJ1-2	.	.	TGCGCCACTTGGGACACCACGTATGGCTACACCTTC	CATWDTTYGYTF
TRBV5-6	TRBJ1-6	.	.	TGTGCCAGCAGGAGCTCGACAGCCTATCCTAACTATAATTCACCCCTCCACTTT	CASRSSTAYPNYNSPLHF
TRBV2	TRBJ1-6	.	.	TGTGCCAGCAGTTCGGGGGAGGTCAGTTCACCCCTCCACTTT	CASSSGEVSSPLHF
TRBV10-2	TRBJ2-3	TRBD2	.	TGCGCCAGCAGCGCGACTAGCGGGGGGGCTTTTACGCAGTATTTT	CASSATSGGAFTQYF
TRBV7-3	TRBJ2-1	TRBD2	.	TGTGCCAGCAGCTTAGGAAGCGGGGGCCTTTACAATGAGCAGTTCTTC	CASSLGSGGLYNEQFF
TRBV4-1	TRBJ1-2	.	.	TGCGCCAGCAGCCAGAGTATAGCAGGGGCTAACTATGGCTACACCTTC	CASSQSIAGANYGYTF
TRBV5-8	TRBJ1-1	.	.	TGTGCCAGCAGCTTGGTCCCAGCGAACACTGAAGCTTTCTTT	CASSLVPANTEAFF
TRBV6-6	TRBJ2-7	.	few	TGTGCCAGCAGTTACTCGGTGTCTTACGACGAGCAGTACTTC	CASSYSVSYDEQYF
TRBV29-1	TRBJ2-7	TRBD1	medium-sized	TGCAGCGCCGGACAGGGAGAGGACGGCGAGCAGTACTTC	CSAGQGEDGEQYF
TRBV5-1	TRBJ2-3	.	.	TGCGCCAGCAGCCCCGGGGCGGTAGATACGCAGTATTTT	CASSPGAVDTQYF
TRBV28	TRBJ2-7	.	.	TGTGCCAGCAGTTTTGCGGCCTACGAGCAGTACTTC	CASSFAAYEQYF
TRBV6-5	TRBJ2-1	TRBD2	.	TGTGCCAGCACCCGGGGGGGTGGCGATGAGCAGTTCTTC	CASTRGGGDEQFF
TRBV15	TRBJ1-2	.	.	TGTGCCACCAGCAGAGGGGGGGGGCCCGGACGGACCTATGGCTACACCTTC	CATSRGGGPGRTYGYTF
TRBV7-6	TRBJ2-3	.	once	TGTGCCAGCAGCTTAGTTCCTAGCACAGATACGCAGTATTTT	CASSLVPSTDTQYF
TRBV19	TRBJ2-4	.	.	TGTGCCAGTAGTATAGGCACACTAGCCAAAAACATTCAGTACTTC	CASSIGTLAKNIQYF
TRBV18	TRBJ2-2	.	.	TGTGCCAGCTCAACGAACACCGGGGAGCTGTTTTTT	CASSTNTGELFF
TRBV11-2	TRBJ2-3	TRBD1	.	TGTGCCAGCAGTATGCCTACCCGGGACAGTAACGCAGATACGCAGTATTTT	CASSMPTRDSNADTQYF
TRBV18	TRBJ1-2	.	few	TGTGCCAGCTCACCCCCGGGGTTTAACTATGGCTACACCTTC	CASSPPGFNYGYTF
TRBV27	TRBJ2-1	.	.	TGTGCCAGCAGGATAGGGGGAGACTACAATGAGCAGTTCTTC	CASRIGGDYNEQFF
TRBV7-9	TRBJ1-1	.	.	TGTGCCAGCAGCTTAGAAGGGGGAACTGAAGCTTTCTTT	CASSLEGGTEAFF
TRBV4-1	TRBJ1-2	TRBD1	.	TGCGCCAGCAGCCCTGGACAGGGGAGTGGCTACACCTTC	CASSPGQGSGYTF
TRBV5-1	TRBJ1-2	.	.	TGCGCCAGCAGCTCGGACGCAGGCTATGGCTACACCTTC	CASSSDAGYGYTF
TRBV5-6	TRBJ1-1	.	.	TGTGCCAGCAGCTTGCGCGGGGCCTCAGGAGCTTTCTTT	CASSLRGASGAFF
TRBV11-2	TRBJ1-3	.	.	TGTGCCAGCAGTTCGTCCAGCTCTGGAAACACCATATATTTT	CASSSSSSGNTIYF
TRBV5-1	TRBJ2-5	.	few	TGCGCCAGCAGCTTGGGGGGTGATCTGGAGACCCAGTACTTC	CASSLGGDLETQYF
TRBV19	TRBJ1-2	.	.	TGTGCCAGTAGTATGGTAGGGGACGGCTACACCTTC	CASSMVGDGYTF
TRBV6-5	TRBJ2-1	.	.	TGTGCCAGCGTGGGGAAGGGGGTGCTGTTCTTC	CASVGKGVLFF
TRBV11-3	TRBJ1-1	.	.	TGTGCCAGCAGCTTGGGGAAGGGCGTGGGGAACACTGAAGCTTTCTTT	CASSLGKGVGNTEAFF
TRBV6-5	TRBJ2-7	TRBD1	.	TGTGCCAGCAGTTACCGGGACAGCTTTCACTTC	CASSYRDSFHF
TRBV6-4	TRBJ1-5	TRBD1	few	TGTGCCATCAGTGAGTTAGGACAGGGCAATCAGCCCCAGCATTTT	CAISELGQGNQPQHF
TRBV5-1	TRBJ1-1	.	.	TGCGCCAGCAGCTTGAGGCTCGGGGACACTGAAGCTTTCTTT	CASSLRLGDTEAFF
TRBV6-6	TRBJ1-6	.	.	TGTGCCAGCAAGGGGGGTTCACCCCTCCACTTT	CASKGGSPLHF
TRBV15	TRBJ1-1	.	once	TGTGCCACCAGCAGAGATCGGAGGGGCACTGAAGCTTTCTTT	CATSRDRRGTEAFF
TRBV28	TRBJ1-5	.	.	TGTGCCAGCGGAAATAGGGCGAACCAGCCCCAGCATTTT	CASGNRANQPQHF
TRBV28	TRBJ2-6	.	.	TGTGCCAGCAGTAGGGCAGGGAGAGAGGGTTACGGGGCCAACGTCCTGACTTTC	CASSRAGREGYGANVLTF
TRBV2	TRBJ2-3	.	.	TGTGCCAGCAGTGAACTGTGGCGGGGGCGCTCCACAGATACGCAGTATTTT	CASSELWRGRSTDTQYF
TRBV18	TRBJ2-5	.	once	TGTGCCAGCTCGCTAGCGATCCAAGAGACCCAGTACTTC	CASSLAIQETQYF
TRBV2	TRBJ2-3	.	.	TGTGCCAGCAGCGTCTTACAGGAATCAAGGGGGTATTTT	CASSVLQESRGYF